This passage covers 4 T cell receptor beta chains from one sample sequenced in a study of T-cell memory formation after mild COVID-19. One entry per CDR3 protein, called by TCRdb with MiXCR from the 5' RACE reads. The data hold 350,000 to 500,000 distinct CDR3 sequences, with roughly 18% observed a single time. The sample was PBMCs or a T cell subset sorted from them (not recorded which). All receptors derive from a man between 18 and 35 years old who had mild COVID-19 (a few samples of this study predate the infection). Cell type and time point are not known.

This chain joins TRBV12-3 or TRBV12-4 and TRBJ2-3, with unresolved D. V was pared by 5 bases and J by 8 bases, with 11 bases between. CDR3 length: 12 amino acids. CDR3 loop: CASSPPLSTQYF. For the CDR3, the DNA is TGTGCCAGCAGTCCCCCCCTGTCTACGCAGTATTTT.

This clonotype has ten or more counts. This rearrangement joins TRBV6-5 to TRBJ2-3; D may correspond to TRBD1 or TRBD2 (5 bases each). Germline V CDR1 and CDR2: MNHEY, SVGAGI. This CDR3 has 10 amino acids. The V end lost 8 bases, the J end lost 6 bases, and 6 bases lay between the germline ends. The CDR3 sequence: CASGGDTQYF. The CDR3 coding sequence is TGTGCCAGCGGGGGTGATACGCAGTATTTT.

The chain uses TRBV20-1 and TRBJ2-1; 10 nucleotides match TRBD2. The J segment lost 0 bases and the V segment lost 2 bases, leaving 7 bases of the junction unmatched. The CDR3 runs 17 residues. Germline CDR1 and CDR2: DFQATT and SNEGSKA (reference sequence). CDR3 sequence reads: CSARSLAGTRSYNEQFF. The CDR3 DNA sequence: TGCAGTGCTAGATCACTAGCGGGGACCCGCTCCTACAATGAGCAGTTCTTC.

V usage is TRBV5-1 and J usage is TRBJ1-6; no clear D gene. Germline V CDR1 and CDR2: SGHRS, YFSETQ. Trimming shortened V by 4 bases and J by 8 bases, and 19 bases separated the two germline ends. The length of the CDR3 is 16 residues. The CDR3 loop is CASSPYAVRIDSPLHF. CDR3 sequence (DNA): TGCGCCAGCAGCCCTTATGCAGTCCGGATCGATTCACCCCTCCACTTT.